A single sample gave rise to the 11 T cell receptor beta chains below, sequenced in a study of Ad26.COV2.S vaccination and SARS-CoV-2 variants (dated by TCRdb to the early 2020s). What the treatment or condition label conveys for this sample: around 19 received Ad26.COV2.S at low or high dose, single or two shots; about 5 received placebo; per-sample allocation not given. Repertoires of vaccine and placebo recipients were sequenced from samples collected on day 63 after the first injection. Libraries were made using the immunoSEQ multiplex PCR assay. TCRdb limited this immuneACCESS table to in-frame rearrangements with V and J called. A share of clones is missing; checked studies link under half to unresolved V genes, and the rest is unexplained. For this sample there are around 300,000 clones; about 88% appear just once. The ten top clones hold about 11% of the sample. This material consisted of peripheral blood, taken in a trial of Ad26.COV2.S vaccine versus placebo. Receptors originate from a person between 18 and 65 years old who received the Ad26.COV2.S COVID-19 vaccine or a placebo.

This clone showed up just once. The chain recombines TRBV29-1 with TRBJ2-1; D unresolved. Germline V gives CDR1 SQVTM, CDR2 ANQGSEA. The CDR3 has 14 residues. Trimming cost V 7 bases and J 4 bases, with 17 bases left between them. CDR3: CSANGPVTYNEQFF. In nucleotides, the CDR3 is TGCAGCGCCAACGGCCCGGTAACGTACAATGAGCAGTTCTTC.

V gene TRBV9 combines with J gene TRBJ1-2; no definite D call. Trimming shortened V by 0 bases and J by 8 bases, and 8 bases separated the two germline ends. The CDR3 totals 12 residues. The germline V gene has CDR1 SGDLS and CDR2 YYNGEE. DNA of the CDR3: TGTGCCAGCAGCGTAGGAGATCGCGGCTACACCTTC. It specifies CASSVGDRGYTF.

The chain uses TRBV20-1 and TRBJ1-2; the D is unclear. The CDR3 has 11 amino acids. Trimming removed 1 base from V and 8 bases from J, with 8 bases in between. The germline CDR1 and CDR2 sequences are DFQATT and SNEGSKA (reference sequence). The CDR3 reads CSARAAWGYTF. CDR3 coding DNA: TGCAGTGCTAGAGCCGCGTGGGGCTACACCTTC.

The chain joins TRBV7-9 to TRBJ2-1; D unclear. Germline-derived CDR1 and CDR2 are SEHNR and FQNEAQ (reference sequence). The CDR3 totals 10 residues. Trimming removed 3 bases at V and 9 bases at J, with 3 bases between. The CDR3, as DNA: TGTGCCAGCAGCTTGGTTGAGCAGTTCTTC. Translation: CASSLVEQFF.

V and J are TRBV4-3 and TRBJ2-1, with 9 bases aligning to TRBD2. The CDR3 runs to 17 residues. V lost 0 bases and J lost 5; bases outside the gene matches: 8. CDR1 is LGHNA and CDR2 is YSLEER in the germline V gene. DNA of the CDR3: TGCGCCAGCAGCCAAGATCTTCGGGTAGCGGGAGACAATGAGCAGTTCTTC. This gives the protein CASSQDLRVAGDNEQFF.

The J gene is TRBJ2-2, the V gene TRBV7-2; D might be TRBD2 (5 bases). The ends were cut back, 5 bases at V and 2 bases at J, with 12 bases in the middle. Germline loops: CDR1 SGHTA, CDR2 FQGNSA. This CDR3 is built from 15 residues. The CDR3 is CASSRVRGNTGELFF. CDR3 DNA: TGTGCCAGCAGCAGGGTACGGGGAAACACCGGGGAGCTGTTTTTT.

V is TRBV6-5 and J is TRBJ1-3; 8 positions match TRBD1. The V gene's germline CDR1 is MNHEY and CDR2 SVGAGI. The CDR3 length is 14 residues. V lost 5 bases to trimming and J lost 7 bases; unmatched junction nucleotides: 7. This CDR3 is CASSPDRGGNTIYF. The CDR3 region has the DNA TGTGCCAGCAGTCCCGACAGGGGAGGGAACACCATATATTTT.

The J gene is TRBJ2-3, the V gene TRBV6-6; no definite D call. This CDR3 contains 14 residues. Germline V gives CDR1 MNHNY, CDR2 SVGAGI (reference sequence). Trimming removed 2 bases from V and 0 bases from J, with 6 bases in between. Here the CDR3 reads CASSYTTSTDTQYF. DNA of the CDR3: TGTGCCAGCAGTTACACAACTAGCACAGATACGCAGTATTTT.

J is TRBJ2-1 and V is TRBV10-1, with a weak D call TRBD2 (6 bases). The germline CDR1 and CDR2 sequences are WNHNN and SYGVQD (reference sequence). The CDR3 runs 11 residues. Trimming shortened V by 10 bases and J by 6 bases, and 10 bases separated the two germline ends. This CDR3 is CATTGANEQFF. CDR3 bases: TGCGCCACCACGGGAGCCAATGAGCAGTTCTTC.

The rearrangement joins TRBV5-1 to TRBJ1-1; tentatively, D is TRBD1 (6 bases). The CDR3 length is 15 residues. V dropped 0 bases and J dropped 5 bases, with 14 bases sitting between them. In germline, CDR1 is SGHRS, CDR2 YFSETQ. CDR3 nucleotide sequence: TGCGCCAGCAGCTTGGCTTGGGCAGGGGAGACTGAAGCTTTCTTT. Translating it yields CASSLAWAGETEAFF.

The V and J genes are TRBV28 and TRBJ2-5; a possible D gene is TRBD1 (6 bases). The CDR3 has 15 residues. V lost 4 bases and J 3 bases, leaving 15 bases between the germline ends. The V gene's germline CDR1 is MDHEN and CDR2 SYDVKM. CDR3 amino acids: CASSSDSGTKETQYF. CDR3 nucleotides: TGTGCCAGCAGTTCCGATTCCGGGACAAAAGAGACCCAGTACTTC. Full variable domain (rest looked up from reference TRBV28 and TRBJ2-5): DVKVTQSSRYLVKRTGEKVFLECVQDMDHENMFWYRQDPGLGLRLIYFSYDVKMKEKGDIPEGYSVSREKKERFSLILESASTNQTSMYLCASSSDSGTKETQYFGPGTRLLVL.